This T cell receptor (beta chain) was recorded in a study of CD8+CD57+ T cells in acquired aplastic anemia. CDR3 and TCR beta VDJ profiling relied on a genomic DNA template. TCRdb recomputed calls from the reads with MiXCR, one row per CDR3 protein. The repertoire holds fewer than 200,000 distinct CDR3 sequences, around 60% seen once, with roughly 44% in the top ten. Sequenced sample: sorted CD4+, CD8+, or CD8+CD57+ T cells (not recorded which) from PBMCs. The source is a human donor in good health.

This CDR3 reads CASSRRSLSSYNSPLHF. The CDR3 coding sequence is TGTGCCAGCAGTCGCAGGTCCCTTAGCTCCTATAATTCACCCCTCCACTTT. This chain connects TRBV2 to TRBJ1-6; D remains ambiguous. Germline V gives CDR1 SNHLY, CDR2 FYNNEI. The ends were cut back, 5 bases at V and 0 bases at J, with 14 bases in the middle. The CDR3 runs to 17 residues.